This T cell receptor (beta chain) was captured by sequencing in a study of T cell responses to AZD1222 COVID-19 vaccine. Study-wide context: Pooled samples include second doses given at about 4 or 12 weeks. Broader study findings: Among vaccine-associated CD4 TCRs, coverage spanned spike, with dominance at 160-218 and 743-854.

The method was immunoSEQ multiplex PCR; TCRdb's version includes in-frame clones alone and lacks a portion of them. Of 150,000 or so clones listed, around 95% were seen once; the top ten hold 0.64%. In regard to this clone: Its specificity is unknown.

V was pared by 5 bases and J by 1 base, with 9 bases between. This CDR3 contains 14 residues. Germline V gene data show CDR1 as SGHAT and CDR2 as FQNNGV. The sample was peripheral blood, taken on day 0 of AZD1222 vaccination. The receptor's source is an adult in good health. The V and J genes are TRBV11-2 and TRBJ1-3; the D is unclear. The CDR3 DNA reads as TGTGCCAGCAGCCCGGGTAGTTCTGGAAACACCATATATTTT. It specifies CASSPGSSGNTIYF.